These T cell receptor beta chains were read from a single sample in a study of shared clonotypes between healthy human individuals. Only in-frame clones appear in the TCRdb table, and some are missing; sequencing was by immunoSEQ multiplex PCR. The sample lists millions of clones; approximately 94% were seen once. Sequences were obtained from naive CD8+ T cells from PBMCs. These receptors all stem from a man aged 18 to 29 in good health. Some clones in this sample may be carry-over from other donors' samples. CDR3s include the opening cysteine and the closing phenylalanine or tryptophan. Each record gives: CDR3 protein, CDR3 DNA, D gene, V gene, J gene, clone size. D genes are given only for firm matches. Clone size is not always given. Where it is, it says once, few, many or a class for expanded clones.

cdr3_aa: CASSPRGQTNTEAFF
cdr3_nt: TGTGCCAGCAGCCCGAGGGGACAGACGAACACTGAAGCTTTCTTT
d_call: TRBD1
v_call: TRBV9
j_call: TRBJ1-1
clone_size: NA

cdr3_aa: CASSPGRGYEQYF
cdr3_nt: TGTGCCAGCAGCCCCGGGCGGGGTTACGAGCAGTACTTC
d_call: NA
v_call: TRBV7-3
j_call: TRBJ2-7
clone_size: NA

cdr3_aa: CATSRDGRAPYNEQFF
cdr3_nt: TGTGCCACCAGCAGAGATGGCAGGGCCCCCTACAATGAGCAGTTCTTC
d_call: NA
v_call: TRBV15
j_call: TRBJ2-1
clone_size: NA

cdr3_aa: CASSKALFFSRGQGWWTNEKLFF
cdr3_nt: TGTGCCAGCAGCAAAGCGCTCTTTTTTTCCCGGGGACAGGGGTGGTGGACTAATGAAAAACTGTTTTTT
d_call: NA
v_call: TRBV21-1
j_call: TRBJ1-4
clone_size: NA

cdr3_aa: CASRGIMGIRAGPPDEQYF
cdr3_nt: TGTGCCAGCAGGGGTATCATGGGGATCCGGGCGGGGCCCCCCGACGAGCAGTACTTC
d_call: NA
v_call: TRBV2
j_call: TRBJ2-7
clone_size: NA

cdr3_aa: CASRSPGRDSGANVLTF
cdr3_nt: TGTGCCAGCAGGTCCCCGGGACGGGACTCTGGGGCCAACGTCCTGACTTTC
d_call: NA
v_call: TRBV27
j_call: TRBJ2-6
clone_size: NA

cdr3_aa: CASRLGWVLGGCSYNEQFF
cdr3_nt: TGTGCAAGTCGCTTAGGGTGGGTTCTCGGGGGATGTTCCTACAATGAGCAGTTCTTC
d_call: NA
v_call: TRBV12-2
j_call: TRBJ2-1
clone_size: NA

cdr3_aa: CASSLDLEGEDTEAFF
cdr3_nt: TGTGCCAGCAGCTTAGATCTGGAAGGGGAGGACACTGAAGCTTTCTTT
d_call: NA
v_call: TRBV11-2
j_call: TRBJ1-1
clone_size: NA

cdr3_aa: CAIRGIGANVLTF
cdr3_nt: TGTGCCATCAGGGGCATCGGGGCCAACGTCCTGACTTTC
d_call: NA
v_call: TRBV10-3
j_call: TRBJ2-6
clone_size: once

cdr3_aa: CASSAGGRNYGYTF
cdr3_nt: TGTGCCAGCAGCGCAGGGGGAAGGAACTATGGCTACACCTTC
d_call: TRBD1
v_call: TRBV9
j_call: TRBJ1-2
clone_size: NA

cdr3_aa: CASTEGQGVPYEQYF
cdr3_nt: TGTGCCAGCACCGAAGGACAGGGTGTCCCCTACGAGCAGTACTTC
d_call: TRBD1
v_call: TRBV7-8
j_call: TRBJ2-7
clone_size: NA

cdr3_aa: CASRAGQGPYEQYF
cdr3_nt: TGTGCCAGCAGAGCGGGACAGGGCCCCTACGAGCAGTACTTC
d_call: TRBD1
v_call: TRBV6-1
j_call: TRBJ2-7
clone_size: NA

cdr3_aa: CASNPRTSARTDTQYF
cdr3_nt: TGTGCCAGCAACCCCCGGACTAGCGCCCGCACAGATACGCAGTATTTT
d_call: TRBD2
v_call: TRBV7-8
j_call: TRBJ2-3
clone_size: NA

cdr3_aa: CASSLVGRGTDTQYF
cdr3_nt: TGTGCCAGCAGCTTAGTGGGCAGGGGCACAGATACGCAGTATTTT
d_call: NA
v_call: TRBV11-2
j_call: TRBJ2-3
clone_size: NA

cdr3_aa: CASIFGQGGNYGYTF
cdr3_nt: TGTGCCAGTATTTTCGGACAGGGAGGAAACTATGGCTACACCTTC
d_call: TRBD1
v_call: TRBV19
j_call: TRBJ1-2
clone_size: NA

cdr3_aa: CASSLSDPYGYTF
cdr3_nt: TGTGCCAGCAGCTTGTCGGACCCATATGGCTACACCTTC
d_call: NA
v_call: TRBV5-6
j_call: TRBJ1-2
clone_size: NA

cdr3_aa: CASSLDRGISGANVLTF
cdr3_nt: TGTGCCAGCAGCTTGGACAGGGGAATCTCTGGGGCCAACGTCCTGACTTTC
d_call: TRBD1
v_call: TRBV5-6
j_call: TRBJ2-6
clone_size: NA

cdr3_aa: CASSESGTREQFF
cdr3_nt: TGTGCCAGCAGTGAATCAGGAACCCGGGAGCAGTTCTTC
d_call: NA
v_call: TRBV6-1
j_call: TRBJ2-1
clone_size: NA

cdr3_aa: CASSEGGEAYEQYF
cdr3_nt: TGTGCCAGCAGTGAGGGAGGGGAGGCCTACGAGCAGTACTTC
d_call: TRBD2
v_call: TRBV2
j_call: TRBJ2-7
clone_size: NA

cdr3_aa: CASSLGLAGATSTDTQYF
cdr3_nt: TGTGCCAGCAGCTTAGGGTTGGCGGGAGCCACTAGCACAGATACGCAGTATTTT
d_call: TRBD2
v_call: TRBV7-9
j_call: TRBJ2-3
clone_size: NA

cdr3_aa: CASSPLGEGNEQYF
cdr3_nt: TGTGCCAGCAGTCCCTTGGGTGAGGGTAACGAGCAGTACTTC
d_call: NA
v_call: TRBV28
j_call: TRBJ2-7
clone_size: NA

cdr3_aa: CASSLRGGGNNEQFF
cdr3_nt: TGTGCCAGCAGTTTAAGGGGCGGAGGCAACAATGAGCAGTTCTTC
d_call: NA
v_call: TRBV27
j_call: TRBJ2-1
clone_size: NA

cdr3_aa: CASSDQRTEAFF
cdr3_nt: TGTGCCAGCAGTGACCAGAGAACTGAAGCTTTCTTT
d_call: NA
v_call: TRBV25-1
j_call: TRBJ1-1
clone_size: NA

cdr3_aa: CASSLGGASTDTQYF
cdr3_nt: TGTGCCAGCAGCTTAGGGGGAGCTAGCACAGATACGCAGTATTTT
d_call: NA
v_call: TRBV7-6
j_call: TRBJ2-3
clone_size: NA

cdr3_aa: CASGGLAGGNEQFF
cdr3_nt: TGCGCCAGCGGGGGGCTAGCGGGAGGCAATGAGCAGTTCTTC
d_call: TRBD2
v_call: TRBV4-1
j_call: TRBJ2-1
clone_size: NA

cdr3_aa: CSAGPGQGRRKLFF
cdr3_nt: TGCAGCGCCGGTCCGGGACAGGGAAGGCGAAAACTGTTTTTT
d_call: TRBD1
v_call: TRBV29-1
j_call: TRBJ1-4
clone_size: once

cdr3_aa: CSVRTGFGEQYF
cdr3_nt: TGCAGCGTTCGGACAGGGTTTGGCGAGCAGTACTTC
d_call: TRBD1
v_call: TRBV29-1
j_call: TRBJ2-7
clone_size: NA

cdr3_aa: CASSQATLNTEAFF
cdr3_nt: TGCGCCAGCAGCCAAGCAACATTGAACACTGAAGCTTTCTTT
d_call: NA
v_call: TRBV4-1
j_call: TRBJ1-1
clone_size: few

cdr3_aa: CSAGGADGYTF
cdr3_nt: TGCAGCGCAGGGGGCGCGGATGGCTACACCTTC
d_call: TRBD1
v_call: TRBV29-1
j_call: TRBJ1-2
clone_size: NA

cdr3_aa: CAIRGDRNTEAFF
cdr3_nt: TGTGCCATCAGGGGTGACAGGAACACTGAAGCTTTCTTT
d_call: NA
v_call: TRBV10-3
j_call: TRBJ1-1
clone_size: NA

cdr3_aa: CAIGESSYNEQFF
cdr3_nt: TGTGCCATCGGAGAGTCTTCTTACAATGAGCAGTTCTTC
d_call: NA
v_call: TRBV27
j_call: TRBJ2-1
clone_size: NA

cdr3_aa: CASSIDSTLAKNIQYF
cdr3_nt: TGTGCCAGCAGCATAGACAGTACCCTAGCCAAAAACATTCAGTACTTC
d_call: NA
v_call: TRBV7-9
j_call: TRBJ2-4
clone_size: NA

cdr3_aa: CASSIARVSYNEQFF
cdr3_nt: TGTGCCAGTAGTATTGCGCGGGTCTCCTACAATGAGCAGTTCTTC
d_call: NA
v_call: TRBV19
j_call: TRBJ2-1
clone_size: NA

cdr3_aa: CASSLGGRAGGVGTEAFF
cdr3_nt: TGTGCCAGCAGCTTGGGGGGCCGGGCAGGGGGCGTAGGGACTGAAGCTTTCTTT
d_call: TRBD1
v_call: TRBV5-8
j_call: TRBJ1-1
clone_size: NA

cdr3_aa: CASSLGQGITEAFF
cdr3_nt: TGCGCCAGCAGCTTGGGACAGGGGATAACTGAAGCTTTCTTT
d_call: TRBD1
v_call: TRBV5-1
j_call: TRBJ1-1
clone_size: NA

cdr3_aa: CASSPPGNTEAFF
cdr3_nt: TGTGCCAGCAGTCCCCCGGGGAACACTGAAGCTTTCTTT
d_call: NA
v_call: TRBV27
j_call: TRBJ1-1
clone_size: NA

cdr3_aa: CASSGTSSGNTIYF
cdr3_nt: TGTGCCAGCAGTGGGACTTCCTCTGGAAACACCATATATTTT
d_call: NA
v_call: TRBV9
j_call: TRBJ1-3
clone_size: NA

cdr3_aa: CASGPGLHYGYTF
cdr3_nt: TGTGCTAGTGGACCGGGACTGCACTATGGCTACACCTTC
d_call: NA
v_call: TRBV12-5
j_call: TRBJ1-2
clone_size: NA

cdr3_aa: CASSYTGTETYEQYF
cdr3_nt: TGCGCCAGCAGCTATACCGGGACAGAAACCTACGAGCAGTACTTC
d_call: TRBD1
v_call: TRBV5-1
j_call: TRBJ2-7
clone_size: NA

cdr3_aa: CASSTIRDGTYNEQFF
cdr3_nt: TGTGCCAGCAGTACTATCCGGGACGGAACCTACAATGAGCAGTTCTTC
d_call: NA
v_call: TRBV28
j_call: TRBJ2-1
clone_size: NA

cdr3_aa: CASSPRDILAKNIQYF
cdr3_nt: TGTGCCAGCAGCCCCAGGGACATACTAGCCAAAAACATTCAGTACTTC
d_call: NA
v_call: TRBV2
j_call: TRBJ2-4
clone_size: NA

cdr3_aa: CASSEAVWASGNTIYF
cdr3_nt: TGTGCCAGCAGTGAAGCGGTCTGGGCATCTGGAAACACCATATATTTT
d_call: NA
v_call: TRBV6-1
j_call: TRBJ1-3
clone_size: NA

cdr3_aa: CASSLVQSGNTIYF
cdr3_nt: TGTGCCAGCAGCTTGGTACAGTCCGGAAACACCATATATTTT
d_call: NA
v_call: TRBV5-6
j_call: TRBJ1-3
clone_size: NA

cdr3_aa: CASSHPSGRIHEQYF
cdr3_nt: TGCGCCAGCAGTCACCCCAGCGGGAGAATCCACGAGCAGTACTTC
d_call: TRBD2
v_call: TRBV23-1
j_call: TRBJ2-7
clone_size: few

cdr3_aa: CASSPYRVSTGELFF
cdr3_nt: TGTGCCAGCAGCCCGTACAGGGTTAGCACCGGGGAGCTGTTTTTT
d_call: NA
v_call: TRBV9
j_call: TRBJ2-2
clone_size: once

cdr3_aa: CSVGTGTDQPQHF
cdr3_nt: TGCAGCGTTGGGACGGGGACAGACCAGCCCCAGCATTTT
d_call: TRBD1
v_call: TRBV29-1
j_call: TRBJ1-5
clone_size: NA

cdr3_aa: CASSQVPLGKVGAEAFF
cdr3_nt: TGCGCCAGCAGCCAAGTTCCTCTCGGCAAGGTGGGGGCTGAAGCTTTCTTT
d_call: NA
v_call: TRBV4-1
j_call: TRBJ1-1
clone_size: NA

cdr3_aa: CASTAGRGDTQYF
cdr3_nt: TGTGCCAGTACGGCGGGGCGGGGAGATACGCAGTATTTT
d_call: NA
v_call: TRBV19
j_call: TRBJ2-3
clone_size: NA

cdr3_aa: CASSPGLYNEQFF
cdr3_nt: TGTGCCAGCAGTCCAGGGCTCTACAATGAGCAGTTCTTC
d_call: NA
v_call: TRBV6-6
j_call: TRBJ2-1
clone_size: once